This TCR beta chain originates from a study of cytomegalovirus exposure and HLA in healthy donors. Overall study context: Within an early data release were about 80 million unique TCRs drawn from HLA-typed donors. Most genotyped donors, approximately 81% of about 400, had Caucasian-associated genetic ancestry.

The PCR had 60 Vbeta and 13 Jbeta primers. Per the study methods: About 11 million shared chains were among the roughly 80 million unique TCR beta chains that a later analysis counted. The table came from immunoSEQ multiplex PCR; TCRdb's copy has only in-frame clones and leaves some out. The DNA was the basis for D and trimming; V, J and clone size are from that table. Of about 300,000 clones detected, more than 80% appear once; the ten largest clones hold roughly 4%. Sampled while nominally healthy, donors likely had unrecorded immune exposures. Germline values: CDR1 MNHEY, CDR2 SVGAGI. V lost 6 bases and J lost 5, with 16 bases in between. The CDR3 runs 14 residues.

The chain links TRBV6-5 to TRBJ2-5, with D maybe TRBD1 (5 bases). The TCR comes from a man aged 40-49 years in good health and CMV-seropositive. The specimen sequenced was PBMCs. This chain's CDR3 is CASRPFGAGETQYF. The CDR3 DNA sequence: TGTGCCAGCAGGCCCTTTGGGGCCGGGGAGACCCAGTACTTC.